Following are 5 T cell receptor beta chains from one sample sequenced in a study of post-analysis software for immune sequencing data. Findings of the study overall: The study found TRBV5-6, TRBV5-1 and TRBV20-1 among about five TRBV segments more frequent in patients than controls.

Each TCR beta cDNA library carried unique molecular identifiers. A single record per CDR3 protein comes from TCRdb applying MiXCR to the PCR reads. The table includes hundreds of thousands of distinct CDR3 sequences, 45% detected once. These receptors' targets are unknown. The specimen was blood. These receptors were taken from a girl aged 10 to 17 with multiple sclerosis.

This clonotype was recorded a few times. The DNA of the CDR3 is TGTGCCAGCAGCTCCCCAGGGGGAGTGCGGGAGACCCAGTACTTC. Translating gives CASSSPGGVRETQYF. The chain uses TRBV7-9 and TRBJ2-5, with 7 nucleotides matching TRBD1. The germline gives CDR1 SEHNR, CDR2 FQNEAQ (reference sequence). The CDR3 totals 15 residues. J was trimmed by 5 bases and V by 4 bases; bases with no gene match: 10.

The rearrangement links TRBV29-1 to TRBJ2-5; D is tentatively TRBD1 or TRBD2 (5 bases each). The DNA end lines up better with TRBJ2-7; the J call may be wrong. The length of the CDR3 is 11 residues. Germline loops: CDR1 SQVTM, CDR2 ANQGSEA. The CDR3 DNA reads as TGCAGCGTTTTGGGGGACGCCGAGCAGTACTTC. Translation gives CSVLGDAEQYF.

This chain joins TRBV7-2 and TRBJ2-5; 9 bases are a match to TRBD2. Gene TRBJ2-7 matches the end of the DNA better, so the J call may be wrong. Germline V gene data show CDR1 as SGHTA and CDR2 as FQGNSA. The CDR3 consists of 16 residues. In nucleotides, the CDR3 is TGTGCCAGCAGCTTAGGGGTGGCTAGCGGGAATGGCGAGCAGTACTTC. Translation: CASSLGVASGNGEQYF.

This chain links TRBV13 with TRBJ2-5, with unresolved D. The CDR3 runs 14 residues. The germline CDR1 and CDR2 sequences are PRHDT and FYEKMQ (reference sequence). V lost 2 bases and J 5 bases, leaving 12 bases between the germline ends. CDR3 loop: CASSLSPTSETQYF. For the CDR3, the DNA is TGTGCCAGCAGCTTAAGCCCCACCTCGGAGACCCAGTACTTC.

This chain's CDR3 is CASSFLAGNPYNEQFF. The CDR3 coding sequence is TGTGCCAGCAGCTTTTTAGCGGGAAATCCTTACAATGAGCAGTTCTTC. V usage is TRBV7-9 and J usage is TRBJ2-1, with TRBD2 identical over 8 bases. CDR1 and CDR2 from the germline V gene are SEHNR and FQNEAQ (reference sequence). The CDR3 is made up of 16 amino acids. The V segment lost 3 bases and the J segment 4 bases; nucleotides outside the gene matches: 8. Complete variable domain (other parts from reference TRBV7-9 and TRBJ2-1): DTGVSQNPRHKITKRGQNVTFRCDPISEHNRLYWYRQTLGQGPEFLTYFQNEAQLEKSRLLSDRFSAERPKGSFSTLEIQRTEQGDSAMYLCASSFLAGNPYNEQFFGPGTRLTVL.